These 2 T cell receptor beta chains came from one sample sequenced in a study of cytomegalovirus exposure and HLA in healthy donors. Produced via immunoSEQ multiplex PCR; TCRdb's table is partial and in-frame only. Found here are approximately 120,000 clones, 80% to 90% of them singletons; the top ten hold roughly 2%. Sequencing was done on a sample of PBMCs. The receptors derive from a woman in her late teens or twenties in good health and CMV-seronegative.

J is TRBJ2-3 and V is TRBV27; perhaps TRBD1 as D (6 bases). The length of the CDR3 is 15 residues. V was pared by 7 bases and J by 1 base, with 15 bases between. Per the germline V gene, CDR1 is MNHEY and CDR2 is SMNVEV (reference sequence). CDR3 in amino acids: CASNLRPGGTDTQYF. CDR3 nucleotide sequence: TGTGCCAGCAACCTCCGTCCAGGGGGCACAGATACGCAGTATTTT.

This clone was seen just once. The chain couples TRBV2 to TRBJ1-2; a possible D gene is TRBD1 (5 bases). Germline assignment: CDR1 SNHLY and CDR2 FYNNEI. This CDR3 contains 16 residues. Between the trimmed V and J ends, which lost 6 bases and 7 bases, there was a span of 24 bases. As DNA, the CDR3 is TGTGCCAGCAGGCCCACCCCGGGACTTACAGGAGGTGGCTACACCTTC. It encodes CASRPTPGLTGGGYTF.